These 23 T cell receptor beta chains originate from one sample sequenced in a study of CD8 T cells in Susac syndrome. With random hexamers, reverse transcription was performed on roughly 0.5 to 1 ug of RNA. TCRdb ran MiXCR on the immunoSEQ multiplex PCR reads and lists one entry per CDR3 protein. The sample gives 100,000 to 110,000 distinct CDR3 sequences, approximately 95% of which show up once; 0.3% is in the top ten. The sample was CD8+ T cells from PBMCs. Receptors originate from a human donor with Susac syndrome.

The chain is built from TRBV25-1 and TRBJ2-7, with 7 bases lining up with TRBD1. The CDR3 sequence is 15 residues long. CDR1 is MGHDK and CDR2 is SYGVNS in the germline V gene. V lost 2 bases and J lost 5; bases outside the gene matches: 9. DNA for the CDR3: TGTGCCAGCAGTGAACTTGGACAGGCGGCGAACGAGCAGTACTTC. It is translated as CASSELGQAANEQYF.

The genes are TRBV7-2 and TRBJ2-7, with 10 bases that match TRBD2. CDR3 length equals 15 residues. The J segment lost 2 bases and the V segment lost 3 bases, leaving 4 bases of the junction unmatched. The germline V gene encodes CDR1 SGHTA and CDR2 FQGNSA. The CDR3 loop reads CASSFSLAGAYEQYF. The CDR3 DNA reads TGTGCCAGCAGCTTTAGCCTAGCGGGGGCCTACGAGCAGTACTTC.

For the CDR3, the DNA is TGTGCCAGCAGCTTTGACAAGAATGCTTTCTTT. Its translation is CASSFDKNAFF. The chain uses TRBV7-9 and TRBJ1-1, with D unresolved. CDR1 is SEHNR, CDR2 FQNEAQ, per germline (reference sequence). Trimming removed 3 bases from V and 11 bases from J, with 10 bases in between. The CDR3 spans 11 residues.

V and J are TRBV12-3 or TRBV12-4 and TRBJ2-2; tentatively, D is TRBD1 (5 bases). V was shortened by 2 bases and J by 0 bases, with 7 bases between the two germline ends. CDR3 length: 15 residues. The CDR3 loop is CASSLSGTNTGELFF. CDR3 DNA sequence: TGTGCCAGCAGTTTATCAGGGACGAACACCGGGGAGCTGTTTTTT.

This chain uses TRBV20-1 with TRBJ2-7; D gene uncertain. The CDR3 has 11 amino acids. CDR1 and CDR2 from the germline V gene are DFQATT and SNEGSKA (reference sequence). The V end lost 2 bases, the J end lost 3 bases, and 5 bases lay between the germline ends. Here the CDR3 DNA reads TGCAGTGCTAGACTGGACTACGAGCAGTACTTC. Translation: CSARLDYEQYF.

V gene TRBV4-2 combines with J gene TRBJ1-4; possible D gene TRBD1, 5 bases. CDR1 and CDR2 (germline): LGHNA, YNFKEQ. V lost 4 bases and J lost 0, with 9 bases in between. The CDR3 is 15 residues long. CDR3 nucleotide sequence: TGTGCCAGCAGCCGACAGACAGCAACTAATGAAAAACTGTTTTTT. Translation gives CASSRQTATNEKLFF.

The chain combines TRBV4-1 with TRBJ2-1, with 8 bases lining up with TRBD2. Germline lookup yields CDR1 MGHRA and CDR2 YSYEKL. CDR3 size: 17 residues. V dropped 1 base and J dropped 5; count of bases not matched to a gene: 10. The CDR3 spells CASSQVSGGGFDNEQFF. For the CDR3, the DNA is TGCGCCAGCAGCCAAGTCTCTGGCGGGGGGTTTGACAATGAGCAGTTCTTC.

The genes are TRBV11-2 and TRBJ1-2, with TRBD1 as a possible D gene (5 bases). This CDR3 spans 11 amino acids. Germline CDR1 and CDR2: SGHAT and FQNNGV. V dropped 5 bases and J dropped 8 bases, with 9 bases sitting between them. The CDR3 bases are TGTGCCAGCAGCCGTGGGGGAGGCTACACCTTC. Its translation: CASSRGGGYTF. The full variable domain, in which reference TRBV11-2 and TRBJ1-2 provide the parts outside the CDR3, is EAGVAQSPRYKIIEKRQSVAFWCNPISGHATLYWYQQILGQGPKLLIQFQNNGVVDDSQLPKDRFSAERLKGVDSTLKIQPAKLEDSAVYLCASSRGGGYTFGSGTRLTVV.

This sequence joins TRBV24-1 and TRBJ2-1, with 7 bases that match TRBD1. Germline lookup yields CDR1 KGHDR and CDR2 SFDVKD. The J segment lost 10 bases and the V segment lost 4 bases, leaving 6 bases of the junction unmatched. The CDR3 runs to 13 residues. The CDR3 DNA reads as TGTGCCACCAGTGACCCAACAGGGGTGGAGCAGTTCTTC. It specifies CATSDPTGVEQFF.

Here the CDR3 reads CATSEGADLRRGEQFF. The CDR3, as DNA: TGTGCCACCAGTGAGGGAGCGGACCTTCGGCGCGGTGAGCAGTTCTTC. V is TRBV24-1 and J is TRBJ2-1, with D perhaps TRBD2 (5 bases). The germline gives CDR1 KGHDR, CDR2 SFDVKD. Between the trimmed V and J ends, which lost 4 bases and 9 bases, there was a span of 21 bases. The CDR3 has 16 amino acids.

The chain carries TRBV20-1 and TRBJ2-7; 10 positions agree with TRBD2. Germline V CDR1 and CDR2: DFQATT, SNEGSKA (reference sequence). The CDR3 contains 15 residues. J gave up 9 bases and V 0 bases, and 11 bases lay outside the gene matches. CDR3 amino acids: CSARDTLTSGFRQYF. Here the CDR3 DNA reads TGCAGTGCTAGAGATACGTTGACTAGCGGGTTTCGGCAGTACTTC.

The chain couples TRBV3-1 to TRBJ2-6; no definite D call. Per the germline V gene, CDR1 is LGHDT and CDR2 is YNNKEL (reference sequence). The CDR3 has 14 amino acids. The V and J ends lost 2 bases and 4 bases respectively, with 6 bases between them. The chain's CDR3 is CASSQKAGANVLTF. CDR3 nucleotide sequence: TGTGCCAGCAGCCAAAAGGCCGGGGCCAACGTCCTGACTTTC.

In its sample, this clonotype was seen once. V and J are TRBV5-1 and TRBJ2-3; TRBD2 matches at 11 bases. The CDR3 is made up of 17 amino acids. Germline trimming cut 4 bases from V and 7 bases from J; bases unmatched to any gene: 14. CDR1 is SGHRS and CDR2 is YFSETQ in the germline V gene. CDR3 DNA sequence: TGCGCCAGCAGCCCGACCGTAGCGGGGGGGAGAACCTATACGCAGTATTTT. It codes for CASSPTVAGGRTYTQYF.

The chain joins TRBV28 to TRBJ2-7; D is ambiguous. V was trimmed by 5 bases and J by 7 bases, leaving 6 bases between them. This CDR3 has 10 residues. CDR1 and CDR2 (germline): MDHEN, SYDVKM. CDR3 in DNA: TGTGCCAGCAGTAAGATGGAGCAGTACTTC. This codes for CASSKMEQYF.

This clonotype was observed a single time. The V and J genes are TRBV29-1 and TRBJ2-2; 9 positions agree with TRBD1. The CDR3 extends over 16 amino acids. Per the germline V gene, CDR1 is SQVTM and CDR2 is ANQGSEA. J gave up 3 bases and V 7 bases, and 12 bases lay outside the gene matches. CDR3 DNA sequence: TGCAGCGCACTCATCCGGGGACAGGGAGACACCGGGGAGCTGTTTTTT. It translates to CSALIRGQGDTGELFF.

The gene calls are TRBV7-9 and TRBJ2-3, with D uncertain. Trimming pared 5 bases from V and 8 bases from J, leaving 2 bases between. Germline V gene data show CDR1 as SEHNR and CDR2 as FQNEAQ (reference sequence). This CDR3 spans 9 amino acids. The CDR3 coding sequence is TGTGCCAGCAGCAGTACGCAGTATTTT. It encodes CASSSTQYF.

The J gene is TRBJ2-1, the V gene TRBV2; D ambiguous. CDR1 and CDR2 from the germline V gene are SNHLY and FYNNEI. Trimming cost V 6 bases and J 2 bases, with 8 bases left between them. This CDR3 comprises 13 residues. CDR3 in DNA: TGTGCCAGCAGCCCCCTCGCCTACAATGAGCAGTTCTTC. It specifies CASSPLAYNEQFF.

This clonotype has just one count. The V and J genes are TRBV29-1 and TRBJ2-3; D uncertain. V dropped 4 bases and J dropped 2 bases, with 16 bases sitting between them. The CDR3 has 15 amino acids. In germline, CDR1 is SQVTM, CDR2 ANQGSEA. The CDR3 region is CSVGLLGVDTDTQYF. The CDR3 DNA follows: TGCAGCGTTGGTCTTCTGGGTGTCGACACAGATACGCAGTATTTT.

The chain combines TRBV6-6 with TRBJ2-5; tentatively, D is TRBD1 (6 bases). V dropped 6 bases and J dropped 2 bases, with 10 bases sitting between them. The CDR3 sequence is 13 residues long. Germline CDR1 and CDR2: MNHNY and SVGAGI (reference sequence). The CDR3 DNA is TGTGCCAGCAGCTGGACAGAACAAGAGACCCAGTACTTC. Protein sequence: CASSWTEQETQYF.

V usage is TRBV7-3 and J usage is TRBJ1-6; a possible D gene is TRBD1 (6 bases). In germline, CDR1 is SGHTA, CDR2 FQGTGA. Trimming removed 6 bases from V and 10 bases from J, with 16 bases in between. This CDR3 is 14 amino acids long. CDR3 loop: CASRQGTILSPLHF. CDR3 nucleotide sequence: TGTGCCAGCAGACAGGGAACGATATTGTCACCCCTCCACTTT.

CDR3 nucleotide sequence: TGCAGTGCTAGACCTGGCACTGAAGCTTTCTTT. This encodes CSARPGTEAFF. The chain combines TRBV20-1 with TRBJ1-1; D remains unclear. The CDR3 is 11 amino acids. Per the germline V gene, CDR1 is DFQATT and CDR2 is SNEGSKA (reference sequence). Trimming removed 2 bases from V and 4 bases from J, with 5 bases in between.

This chain uses TRBV28 with TRBJ2-7; D is perhaps TRBD2 (6 bases). The CDR3 loop spans 16 amino acids. V lost 0 bases to trimming and J lost 0 bases, with 12 bases between them. Per germline, CDR1 MDHEN and CDR2 SYDVKM. The CDR3 spells CASSLWGGANSYEQYF. Here the CDR3 DNA reads TGTGCCAGCAGTTTATGGGGCGGGGCAAACTCCTACGAGCAGTACTTC.

This rearrangement joins TRBV4-1 to TRBJ1-1; D is perhaps TRBD1 (5 bases). This CDR3 has 13 residues. The V gene lost 3 bases and the J gene lost 5 bases, with 10 bases spanning the gap. Germline CDR1 and CDR2: MGHRA and YSYEKL. The CDR3 protein is CASSQGGSTEAFF. The CDR3 region has the DNA TGCGCCAGCAGCCAGGGGGGAAGTACTGAAGCTTTCTTT.